This T cell receptor (beta chain) was captured by sequencing in a study of cytotoxic CD8 clonotypes in ibrutinib-treated CLL. Study observations and caveats: Public clonotypes were seen rarely and were contracted or stable on treatment. Clonality correlated strongly with circulating CD8+ T cells and exceeded age-matched healthy donors at baseline. Sampling times differed between sustained-remission and progressing patients. Clonality increased with ibrutinib response but returned toward baseline at progression.

Some clones are missing from TCRdb's copy, which holds only in-frame ones; the method was immunoSEQ multiplex PCR. Of about 250,000 clones listed, 70% are singletons. The count of this clone is one. Its antigen is unidentified. The germline V gene encodes CDR1 MNHEY and CDR2 SVGAGI. The ends were cut back, 3 bases at V and 4 bases at J, with 11 bases in the middle. This CDR3 has 14 amino acids. The input for sequencing was PBMCs, taken after 24 months of ibrutinib treatment. The gene calls are TRBV6-5 and TRBJ2-3; D unclear. This TCR was recovered from a human donor with chronic lymphocytic leukemia. CDR3 sequence: CASSYGQFPDTQYF. The CDR3 coding sequence is TGTGCCAGCAGTTATGGGCAGTTTCCAGATACGCAGTATTTT.